The 25 T cell receptor beta chains presented below share a single source sample, sequenced in a study of blood T cell repertoires in COVID-19. Some clones are missing from TCRdb's copy, which holds only in-frame ones; the method was immunoSEQ multiplex PCR. The sample yields approximately 260,000 clones, approximately 89% seen once. Sequenced sample: PBMCs or T cells enriched from blood (not recorded which). These receptors were taken from a woman aged 40 to 49 with acute COVID-19.

The chain joins TRBV20-1 to TRBJ2-7, with a possible D match to TRBD2 (7 bases). CDR1 and CDR2 (germline): DFQATT, SNEGSKA (reference sequence). The CDR3 is made up of 11 amino acids. Trimming took off 5 bases at V and 6 bases at J, with 11 bases between the two ends. As DNA, the CDR3 is TGCAGTGCTGGGGGGGGCGGCGAGCAGTACGTC. Amino acids: CSAGGGGEQYV.

The chain recombines TRBV11-3 with TRBJ1-2, with D perhaps TRBD1 (5 bases). Trimming stripped 6 bases from V and 4 bases from J, with 12 bases between. CDR1 and CDR2 (germline): SGHNT, YENEEA. This CDR3 has 13 residues. CDR3 protein: CASSVDRSYGYTF. The CDR3, as DNA: TGTGCCAGCAGTGTCGACAGATCCTATGGCTACACCTTC.

The chain uses TRBV28 and TRBJ1-2; D gene ambiguous. The CDR3 consists of 13 residues. Trimming shortened V by 3 bases and J by 2 bases, and 7 bases separated the two germline ends. Germline loops: CDR1 MDHEN, CDR2 SYDVKM. The CDR3 DNA reads as TGTGCCAGCAGTTTTCGGGGAAACTATGGCTACACCTTC. It encodes CASSFRGNYGYTF.

The chain joins TRBV18 to TRBJ2-2; D not resolved. CDR1 KGHSH and CDR2 LQKENI come from the germline V gene. The CDR3 has 14 amino acids. Trimming cost V 3 bases and J 0 bases, with 5 bases left between them. The CDR3 coding sequence is TGTGCCAGCTCACCTGTCACGAACACCGGGGAGCTGTTTTTT. Its translation is CASSPVTNTGELFF. Full variable domain (missing parts from reference TRBV18 and TRBJ2-2): NAGVMQNPRHLVRRRGQEARLRCSPMKGHSHVYWYRQLPEEGLKFMVYLQKENIIDESGMPKERFSAEFPKEGPSILRIQQVVRGDSAAYFCASSPVTNTGELFFGEGSRLTVL.

V gene TRBV30 combines with J gene TRBJ1-1, with D unclear. The V end was cut by 3 bases, the J end by 0 bases, with 5 bases between. The CDR3 runs 12 residues. Germline CDR1 GTSNPN, CDR2 SVGIG (reference sequence). The CDR3 coding sequence is TGTGCCTGGAGATCCATGAACACTGAAGCTTTCTTT. Its translation is CAWRSMNTEAFF.

V is TRBV2 and J is TRBJ2-7; a possible D gene is TRBD2 (5 bases). V lost 5 bases and J 2 bases, leaving 16 bases between the germline ends. The CDR3 has 15 amino acids. Germline V gene lookup returns CDR1 SNHLY and CDR2 FYNNEI. For the CDR3, the DNA is TGTGCCAGCAGTCCTGAGGGAGCGGTCGCCTACGAGCAGTACTTC. Translating it yields CASSPEGAVAYEQYF. The variable domain in full, with the rest retrieved from reference TRBV2 and TRBJ2-7, is EPEVTQTPSHQVTQMGQEVILRCVPISNHLYFYWYRQILGQKVEFLVSFYNNEISEKSEIFDDQFSVERPDGSNFTLKIRSTKLEDSAMYFCASSPEGAVAYEQYFGPGTRLTVT.

The rearrangement links TRBV6-5 to TRBJ1-5; D ambiguous. CDR3 length equals 14 residues. The germline CDR1 and CDR2 sequences are MNHEY and SVGAGI. Trimming pared 8 bases from V and 5 bases from J, leaving 16 bases between. In DNA, the CDR3 is TGTGCCAGCCGCACCCGAACGGGGTATCAGCCCCAGCATTTT. As protein: CASRTRTGYQPQHF.

The chain has TRBV28 and TRBJ1-2, with D possibly TRBD1 on 6 matching bases. V was trimmed by 3 bases and J by 6 bases, leaving 14 bases between them. This CDR3 contains 14 residues. Looked up from germline, CDR1 is MDHEN and CDR2 is SYDVKM. CDR3 DNA sequence: TGTGCCAGCAGTTTCCGACAGGTATACGATGGCTACACCTTC. This gives the protein CASSFRQVYDGYTF.

The chain employs TRBV19 and TRBJ2-2; 14 nucleotides match TRBD2. V trimming: 5 bases; J trimming: 3 bases; junction bases outside the gene matches: 5. Germline CDR1 and CDR2: LNHDA and SQIVND (reference sequence). This CDR3 is built from 17 residues. CDR3 amino acids: CASSLGTSGSDTGELFF. CDR3 nucleotides: TGTGCCAGTAGTCTAGGGACTAGCGGGAGCGACACCGGGGAGCTGTTTTTT.

This chain uses TRBV28 with TRBJ1-1, with 7 bases lining up with TRBD1. The germline V gene has CDR1 MDHEN and CDR2 SYDVKM. The length of the CDR3 is 17 residues. The junction had 14 bases not matched to a gene; V was cut back by 6 bases and J by 1 base. The CDR3, as DNA: TGTGCCAGCAGGGTAATACAGGGGTTTTATGGGAACACTGAAGCTTTCTTT. Protein product: CASRVIQGFYGNTEAFF.

This chain links TRBV5-5 with TRBJ2-7; D is possibly TRBD2 (6 bases). Germline assignment: CDR1 SGHKS and CDR2 YYEKEE (reference sequence). Trimming took off 1 base at V and 5 bases at J, with 19 bases between the two ends. CDR3 size: 16 residues. The CDR3 DNA reads as TGTGCCAGCAGCTTGTGGGATGAGCTGCGGGGCCACGAGCAGTACTTC. This translates into CASSLWDELRGHEQYF.

The V and J genes are TRBV28 and TRBJ1-1; TRBD1 agrees at 7 bases. Looked up from germline, CDR1 is MDHEN and CDR2 is SYDVKM. V trimming: 1 base; J trimming: 0 bases; junction bases outside the gene matches: 5. CDR3 size: 16 residues. The CDR3 loop is CASSLLGGSMNTEAFF. The CDR3 DNA reads TGTGCCAGCAGTTTATTAGGGGGCTCGATGAACACTGAAGCTTTCTTT.

This chain links TRBV7-9 with TRBJ2-7; 10 bases agree with TRBD2. V gave up 5 bases and J gave up 5 bases; unmatched junction bases: 6. Per germline, CDR1 SEHNR and CDR2 FQNEAQ (reference sequence). The CDR3 loop spans 14 amino acids. CDR3 coding DNA: TGTGCCAGCAGCCCTACTAGCGGGACCGACGAGCAGTACTTC. This translates into CASSPTSGTDEQYF.

V usage is TRBV18 and J usage is TRBJ2-7; 8 bases match TRBD1. Germline CDR1 reads KGHSH; CDR2 reads LQKENI. This CDR3 comprises 14 residues. V lost 2 bases and J lost 2; bases outside the gene matches: 2. The CDR3, as DNA: TGTGCCAGCTCACCAGCGACAGGGGCCTACGAGCAGTACTTC. Its translation is CASSPATGAYEQYF. Full variable domain (outside the CDR3, taken from reference TRBV18 and TRBJ2-7): NAGVMQNPRHLVRRRGQEARLRCSPMKGHSHVYWYRQLPEEGLKFMVYLQKENIIDESGMPKERFSAEFPKEGPSILRIQQVVRGDSAAYFCASSPATGAYEQYFGPGTRLTVT.

The chain carries TRBV14 and TRBJ2-3; the match to TRBD2 covers 12 bases. CDR3 length: 18 residues. Germline values: CDR1 SGHDN, CDR2 FVKESK. V was pared by 4 bases and J by 2 bases, with 10 bases of the junction left unmatched. CDR3 coding DNA: TGTGCCAGCAGCCCGGGCCGGACTAGCGGGAAGTACACAGATACGCAGTATTTT. Translating it yields CASSPGRTSGKYTDTQYF.

The chain recombines TRBV29-1 with TRBJ1-5; no firm D call. Trimming shortened V by 1 base and J by 0 bases, and 7 bases separated the two germline ends. Germline lookup yields CDR1 SQVTM and CDR2 ANQGSEA. The CDR3 has 14 amino acids. The CDR3 DNA sequence: TGCAGCGTTGAAGTTGGCAGTAGCAATCAGCCCCAGCATTTT. Translated, it gives CSVEVGSSNQPQHF.

The chain couples TRBV13 to TRBJ1-1, with TRBD1 as a possible D gene (5 bases). V lost 8 bases and J lost 6, with 19 bases in between. The CDR3 totals 14 residues. Germline V lookup: CDR1 PRHDT, CDR2 FYEKMQ (reference sequence). In nucleotides, the CDR3 is TGTGCCAGCCGTAATATCGGGGGAGCTGCTGAAGCTTTCTTT. Its translation: CASRNIGGAAEAFF.

V and J are TRBV19 and TRBJ1-1, with D possibly matching TRBD1 (5 bases). V lost 7 bases and J lost 0, with 12 bases in between. Germline V gene sequence: CDR1 LNHDA, CDR2 SQIVND (reference sequence). This CDR3 has 14 residues. The CDR3 region has the DNA TGTGCCAGTAATAATGTAGGGGTGAACACTGAAGCTTTCTTT. The encoded protein is CASNNVGVNTEAFF. The full variable domain, in which reference TRBV19 and TRBJ1-1 provide the parts outside the CDR3, is DGGITQSPKYLFRKEGQNVTLSCEQNLNHDAMYWYRQDPGQGLRLIYYSQIVNDFQKGDIAEGYSVSREKKESFPLTVTSAQKNPTAFYLCASNNVGVNTEAFFGQGTRLTVV.

The chain uses TRBV6-6 and TRBJ1-3; D perhaps matches TRBD1 (6 bases). The V end lost 7 bases, the J end lost 4 bases, and 8 bases lay between the germline ends. Germline V gives CDR1 MNHNY, CDR2 SVGAGI (reference sequence). This CDR3 has 12 amino acids. Here the CDR3 DNA reads TGTGCCAGCACACAGGGAGGAAACACCATATATTTT. Translated: CASTQGGNTIYF.

CDR3 region: CASSLGTGNQPQHF. The DNA of the CDR3 is TGTGCCAGCAGCCTAGGGACAGGGAATCAGCCCCAGCATTTT. The gene calls are TRBV3-1 (or the pseudogene TRBV3-2) and TRBJ1-5, with TRBD1 matching 9 bases. Looked up from germline, CDR1 is LGHDT and CDR2 is YNNKEL (reference sequence). The V gene end was trimmed by 4 bases and the J gene end by 4 bases; junction bases not matched to a gene: 2. This CDR3 comprises 14 residues.

The J gene is TRBJ2-1, the V gene TRBV11-2; TRBD1 is a possible D gene (6 bases). The germline gives CDR1 SGHAT, CDR2 FQNNGV. Trimming removed 0 bases from V and 4 bases from J, with 16 bases in between. CDR3 length: 17 residues. CDR3 in DNA: TGTGCCAGCAGCTTAGACAGGGGAGATGGATTTTACAATGAGCAGTTCTTC. It translates to CASSLDRGDGFYNEQFF.

The rearrangement joins TRBV7-2 to TRBJ2-1; 11 bases line up with TRBD2. Losses at the gene ends were 1 base for V and 7 bases for J; bases not matched to a gene: 6. There are 16 residues in the CDR3. Germline assignment: CDR1 SGHTA and CDR2 FQGNSA. CDR3 sequence reads: CASSLGASGRRNEQFF. In nucleotides, the CDR3 is TGTGCCAGCAGCTTAGGTGCTAGCGGGAGGAGGAATGAGCAGTTCTTC.

The genes are TRBV13 and TRBJ2-7; 8 bases map to TRBD1. The CDR3 runs to 13 residues. The V and J ends lost 5 bases and 1 base, in that order; junction bases with no gene match: 1. The germline CDR1 and CDR2 sequences are PRHDT and FYEKMQ (reference sequence). This CDR3 reads CASSRDRSYEQYV. For the CDR3, the DNA is TGTGCCAGCAGCAGGGACAGGTCCTACGAGCAGTACGTC.

The V call is TRBV29-1, the J call TRBJ2-2, with D possibly TRBD1 on 6 matching bases. This CDR3 has 15 amino acids. Trimming removed 1 base from V and 6 bases from J, with 15 bases in between. CDR1 and CDR2 from the germline V gene are SQVTM and ANQGSEA. The CDR3 spells CSVEGGTGKAGELFF. CDR3 sequence (DNA): TGCAGCGTTGAAGGGGGAACAGGGAAGGCCGGGGAGCTGTTTTTT.

The rearrangement joins TRBV19 to TRBJ2-6; D may be TRBD1 (5 bases). Trimming shortened V by 5 bases and J by 3 bases, and 11 bases separated the two germline ends. Germline V gives CDR1 LNHDA, CDR2 SQIVND (reference sequence). This CDR3 contains 15 residues. The CDR3 sequence is CASSLQAGGANVLTF. The CDR3 nucleotides read TGTGCCAGTAGTCTACAGGCTGGTGGGGCCAACGTCCTGACTTTC.